Listed below are T cell receptor beta chains from one sample, sequenced in a study of technical replicates of blood from four donors. The assay was immunoSEQ multiplex PCR, and TCRdb's table has in-frame clones only and misses some. The sample contains around 62,000 clones, roughly 97% of which appear only once. Sequenced: T cells isolated from PBMCs. These receptors were taken from a human donor in good health. CDR3s include the opening cysteine and the closing phenylalanine or tryptophan. A D gene is named only where the DNA matches it firmly. Expanded clones are given a class, and other clones once, few, many or no size at all.

>TRBJ1-2|16|few|TRBD1|TRBV28
TGTGCCAGCAGTTGGGGACAGGCTGAAGCTAACTATGGCTACACCTTC
CASSWGQAEANYGYTF
>TRBJ2-7|16|once|TRBD1|TRBV7-9
TGTGCCAGCAGCGGCACGACAGGGATCCTCGCCTACGAGCAGTACTTC
CASSGTTGILAYEQYF
>TRBJ1-1|14|-|-|TRBV5-1
TGCGCCAGCAGCTTGATTGGGGCGAACACTGAAGCTTTCTTT
CASSLIGANTEAFF
>TRBJ2-3|14|-|-|TRBV5-1
TGCGCCAGCAACAGCAGATATAGCACAGATACGCAGTATTTT
CASNSRYSTDTQYF
>TRBJ2-7|12|-|TRBD1|TRBV4-1
TGCGCCAGCCGGGACAGGGGCCACGAGCAGTACTTC
CASRDRGHEQYF
>TRBJ1-1|14|-|-|TRBV10-3
TGTGCCATCAGTGGTGGGGGGGGAAACACTGAAGCTTTCTTT
CAISGGGGNTEAFF
>TRBJ2-7|14|-|TRBD2|TRBV9
TGTGCCAGCAGCTTCCGGGACTACCCCTACGAGCAGTACTTC
CASSFRDYPYEQYF
>TRBJ1-1|18|-|TRBD1|TRBV16
TGTGCCAGCAGCCCACACCTCGACAGGGGAGGTTCGAACACTGAAGCTTTCTTT
CASSPHLDRGGSNTEAFF
>TRBJ2-2|15|-|-|TRBV7-3
TGTGCCAGCAGCTTAACTTTGGCATCCACCGGGGAGCTGTTTTTT
CASSLTLASTGELFF
>TRBJ1-2|13|-|TRBD1|TRBV27
TGTGCCAGCAGTTTAGGGACAGGGTTGGGCTACACCTTC
CASSLGTGLGYTF
>TRBJ1-2|13|-|TRBD1|TRBV10-1
TGCGCCAGCAGTCCGGGACAGGGTGATGGCTACACCTTC
CASSPGQGDGYTF
>TRBJ2-5|11|-|TRBD2|TRBV20-1
TGCAGTTCATTCGGGGCGGGAGGGTTTTACTTC
CSSFGAGGFYF
>TRBJ2-3|15|-|TRBD2|TRBV7-3
TGTGCCAGCAGCCCGGGACTAGCGGGAGGAGATACGCAGTATTTT
CASSPGLAGGDTQYF
>TRBJ2-1|12|-|-|TRBV5-6
TGTGCCAGCAGCTTATTTTCCTATGAGCAGTTCTTC
CASSLFSYEQFF
>TRBJ2-7|15|once|-|TRBV6-5
TGTGCCAGCAGTTACTACGGGGTTGGGCCCTACGAGCAGTACTTC
CASSYYGVGPYEQYF
>TRBJ1-1|13|-|-|TRBV5-1
TGCGCCAGCAGCTTAATACAGGGTGCTGAAGCTTTCTTT
CASSLIQGAEAFF
>TRBJ2-1|17|-|TRBD1|TRBV30
TGTGCCTGGGGTGCTCTTAAAACCGGGACAGGGATCGATGAGCAGTTCTTC
CAWGALKTGTGIDEQFF
>TRBJ2-7|13|-|-|TRBV18
TGTGCCAGCTCACCTAACAGCTCCTACGAGCAGTACTTC
CASSPNSSYEQYF
>TRBJ1-5|15|-|TRBD1|TRBV6-5
TGTGCCAGCAGTCTAACAGGGGGCCGCAATCAGCCCCAGCATTTT
CASSLTGGRNQPQHF
>TRBJ1-5|13|-|-|TRBV30
TGTGCCTGGAGTTGGGCTAGCAATCAGCCCCAGCATTTT
CAWSWASNQPQHF
>TRBJ2-3|15|-|-|TRBV27
TGTGCCAGCAGTTTAAGGGGTAGGGCGGCAGATACGCAGTATTTT
CASSLRGRAADTQYF
>TRBJ1-4|16|once|TRBD1|TRBV7-9
TGTGCCAGCAGCCCCCAGGCCTGGACAGGGGTCGAAAAACTGTTTTTT
CASSPQAWTGVEKLFF
>TRBJ2-2|15|-|-|TRBV7-2
TGTGCCAGCAGCTTAGCGAGCCACCAGGGCGGGGAGCTGTTTTTT
CASSLASHQGGELFF
>TRBJ2-1|11|-|-|TRBV30
TGTGCCTGGAGTGCAGATAATGAGCAGTTCTTC
CAWSADNEQFF
>TRBJ2-7|16|-|TRBD1|TRBV5-1
TGCGCCAGCAGCTTTCCACAGGGGAAGTCAAGCTACGAGCAGTACTTC
CASSFPQGKSSYEQYF
>TRBJ2-5|18|-|TRBD1|TRBV25-1
TGTGCCAGCAGTGAAGCCTGGGGACAGGGGTTGTCCGAAGAGACCCAGTACTTC
CASSEAWGQGLSEETQYF
>TRBJ1-1|18|-|-|TRBV7-8
TGTGCCAGCAGCCTAGACGGGCGCAGGGGTACCCTGAACACTGAAGCTTTCTTT
CASSLDGRRGTLNTEAFF
>TRBJ1-1|14|-|-|TRBV28
TGTGCCAGCAGTTTATCCGGGGGGAGCACTGAAGCTTTCTTT
CASSLSGGSTEAFF
>TRBJ1-2|14|once|-|TRBV5-1
TGCGCCAGCAGCTTGGCCCTTACTAACTATGGCTACACCTTC
CASSLALTNYGYTF
>TRBJ1-2|14|once|-|TRBV18
TGTGCCAGCTCACCCGAAACTTTTAACTATGGCTACACCTTC
CASSPETFNYGYTF
>TRBJ2-7|16|-|TRBD2|TRBV5-4
TGTGCCAGCAGCAAGGATCTAGCGGGAGGCGTATACGAGCAGTACTTC
CASSKDLAGGVYEQYF